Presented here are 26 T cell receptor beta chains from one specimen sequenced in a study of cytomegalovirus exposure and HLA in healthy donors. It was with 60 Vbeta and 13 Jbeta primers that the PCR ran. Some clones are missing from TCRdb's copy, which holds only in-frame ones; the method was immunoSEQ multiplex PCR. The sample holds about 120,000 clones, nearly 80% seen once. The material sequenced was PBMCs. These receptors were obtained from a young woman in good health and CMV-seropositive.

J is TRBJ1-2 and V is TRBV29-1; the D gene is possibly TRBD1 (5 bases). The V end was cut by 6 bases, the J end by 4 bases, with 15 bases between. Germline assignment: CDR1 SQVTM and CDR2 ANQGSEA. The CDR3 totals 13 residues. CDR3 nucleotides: TGCAGCGTGCCATCGGGCAGGGCCTATGGCTACACCTTC. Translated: CSVPSGRAYGYTF.

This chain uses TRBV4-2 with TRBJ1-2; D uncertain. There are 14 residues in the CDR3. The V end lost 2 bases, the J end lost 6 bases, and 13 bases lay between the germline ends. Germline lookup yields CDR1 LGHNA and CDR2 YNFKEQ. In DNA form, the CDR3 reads TGTGCCAGCAGCCAACAAGGTACGGGGAATGGCTACACCTTC. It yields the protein CASSQQGTGNGYTF.

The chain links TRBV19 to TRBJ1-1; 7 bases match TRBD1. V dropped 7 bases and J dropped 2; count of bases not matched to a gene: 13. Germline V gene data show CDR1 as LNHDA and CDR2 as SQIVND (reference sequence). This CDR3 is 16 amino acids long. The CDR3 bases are TGTGCCAGTACCCAAATGGGGGACAGCAGTAACACTGAAGCTTTCTTT. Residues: CASTQMGDSSNTEAFF.

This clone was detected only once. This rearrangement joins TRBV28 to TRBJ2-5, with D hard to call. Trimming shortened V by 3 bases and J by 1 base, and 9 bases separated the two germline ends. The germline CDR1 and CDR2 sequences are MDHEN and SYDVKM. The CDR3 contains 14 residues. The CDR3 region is CASSFSRSQETQYF. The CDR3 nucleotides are TGTGCCAGCAGTTTCTCCAGGTCCCAAGAGACCCAGTACTTC.

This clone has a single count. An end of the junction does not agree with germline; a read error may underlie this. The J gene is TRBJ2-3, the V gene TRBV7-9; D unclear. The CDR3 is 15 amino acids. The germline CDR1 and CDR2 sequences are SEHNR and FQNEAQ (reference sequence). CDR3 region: CSSSHIGSSTDTQYF. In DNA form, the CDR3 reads TGTTCCAGCAGCCACATCGGGTCTAGCACAGATACGCAGTATTTT.

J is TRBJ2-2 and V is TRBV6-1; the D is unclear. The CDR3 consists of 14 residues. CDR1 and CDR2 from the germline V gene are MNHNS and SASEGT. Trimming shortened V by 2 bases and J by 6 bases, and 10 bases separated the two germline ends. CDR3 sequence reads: CASSEQLVSGELFF. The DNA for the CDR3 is TGTGCCAGCAGTGAACAACTTGTATCCGGGGAGCTGTTTTTT.

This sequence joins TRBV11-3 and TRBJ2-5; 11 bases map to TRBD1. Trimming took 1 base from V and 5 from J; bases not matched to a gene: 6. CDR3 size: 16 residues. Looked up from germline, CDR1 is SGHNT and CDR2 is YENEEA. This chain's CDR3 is CASSLGWTGGVETQYF. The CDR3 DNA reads TGTGCCAGCAGCTTAGGGTGGACAGGGGGCGTTGAGACCCAGTACTTC. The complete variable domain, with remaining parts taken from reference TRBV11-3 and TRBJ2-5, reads EAGVVQSPRYKIIEKKQPVAFWCNPISGHNTLYWYLQNLGQGPELLIRYENEEAVDDSQLPKDRFSAERLKGVDSTLKIQPAELGDSAVYLCASSLGWTGGVETQYFGPGTRLLVL.

DNA for the CDR3: TGCGCCACCGCAGCCTTCTTAGGGGAAGGGGCAAATGAAAAACTGTTTTTT. Protein: CATAAFLGEGANEKLFF. J is TRBJ1-4 and V is TRBV4-3, with D perhaps TRBD1 (5 bases). Germline V gene sequence: CDR1 LGHNA, CDR2 YSLEER. Trimming shortened V by 10 bases and J by 5 bases, and 26 bases separated the two germline ends. This CDR3 region has 17 residues.

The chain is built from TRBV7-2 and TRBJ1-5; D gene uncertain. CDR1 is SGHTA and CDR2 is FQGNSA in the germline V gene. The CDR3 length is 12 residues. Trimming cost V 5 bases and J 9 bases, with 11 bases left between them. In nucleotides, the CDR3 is TGTGCCAGCAGCCGGCCGGGAGGGCCCCAGCATTTT. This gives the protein CASSRPGGPQHF.

As DNA, the CDR3 is TGTGCCAGTTCGACAGGGAGTGGGACCCAGTACTTC. It is translated as CASSTGSGTQYF. This chain links TRBV7-9 with TRBJ2-5; 7 nucleotides agree with TRBD1. Germline assignment: CDR1 SEHNR and CDR2 FQNEAQ (reference sequence). Trimming cost V 9 bases and J 7 bases; bases outside gene matches: 8. The length of the CDR3 is 12 residues.

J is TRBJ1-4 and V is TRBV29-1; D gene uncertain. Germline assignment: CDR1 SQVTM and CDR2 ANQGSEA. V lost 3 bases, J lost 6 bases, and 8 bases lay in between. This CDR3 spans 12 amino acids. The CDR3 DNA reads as TGCAGCGTTGAGTCGCCGGATGAAAAACTGTTTTTT. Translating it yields CSVESPDEKLFF. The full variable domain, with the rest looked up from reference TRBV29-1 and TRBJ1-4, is SAVISQKPSRDICQRGTSLTIQCQVDSQVTMMFWYRQQPGQSLTLIATANQGSEATYESGFVIDKFPISRPNLTFSTLTVSNMSPEDSSIYLCSVESPDEKLFFGSGTQLSVL.

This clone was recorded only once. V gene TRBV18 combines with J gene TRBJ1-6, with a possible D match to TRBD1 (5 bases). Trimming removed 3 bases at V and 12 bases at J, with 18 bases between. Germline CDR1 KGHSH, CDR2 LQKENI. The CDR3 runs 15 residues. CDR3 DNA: TGTGCCAGCTCACCCATGGGGCGGCCATTGGAACCCCTCCACTTT. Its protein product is CASSPMGRPLEPLHF.

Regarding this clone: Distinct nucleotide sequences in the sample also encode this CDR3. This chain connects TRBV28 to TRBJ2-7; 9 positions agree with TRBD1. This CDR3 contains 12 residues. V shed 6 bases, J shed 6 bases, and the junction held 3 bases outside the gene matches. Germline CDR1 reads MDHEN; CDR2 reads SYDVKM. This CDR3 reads CASSLDRGEQYF. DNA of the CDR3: TGTGCCAGCAGCCTGGACAGGGGCGAGCAGTACTTC.

DNA of the CDR3: TGCAGCGTTGAAGATCTAGGAGCTAACTATGGCTACACCTTC. As protein: CSVEDLGANYGYTF. The chain employs TRBV29-1 and TRBJ1-2; D gene ambiguous. The CDR3 consists of 14 residues. The V gene lost 0 bases and the J gene lost 0 bases, with 8 bases spanning the gap. Germline CDR1 reads SQVTM; CDR2 reads ANQGSEA. Full variable domain (remainder filled in from reference TRBV29-1 and TRBJ1-2): SAVISQKPSRDICQRGTSLTIQCQVDSQVTMMFWYRQQPGQSLTLIATANQGSEATYESGFVIDKFPISRPNLTFSTLTVSNMSPEDSSIYLCSVEDLGANYGYTFGSGTRLTVV.

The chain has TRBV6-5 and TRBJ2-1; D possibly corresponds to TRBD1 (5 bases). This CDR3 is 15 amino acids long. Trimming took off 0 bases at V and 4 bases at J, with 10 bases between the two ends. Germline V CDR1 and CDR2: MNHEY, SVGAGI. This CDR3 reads CASSYSRQTYNEQFF. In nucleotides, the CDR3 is TGTGCCAGCAGTTACTCTCGACAGACTTACAATGAGCAGTTCTTC.

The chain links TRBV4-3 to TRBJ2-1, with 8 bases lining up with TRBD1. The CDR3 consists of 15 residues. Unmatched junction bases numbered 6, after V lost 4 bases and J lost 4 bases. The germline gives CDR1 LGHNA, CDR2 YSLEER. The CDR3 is CASSPTGQDYNEQFF. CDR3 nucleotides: TGCGCCAGCAGCCCCACGGGACAGGATTACAATGAGCAGTTCTTC.

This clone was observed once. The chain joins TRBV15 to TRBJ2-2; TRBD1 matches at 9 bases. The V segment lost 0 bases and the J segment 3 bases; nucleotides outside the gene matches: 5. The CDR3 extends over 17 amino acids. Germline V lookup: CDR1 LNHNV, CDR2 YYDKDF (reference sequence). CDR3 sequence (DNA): TGTGCCACCAGCAGAGATTTGACAGGGGGGGACACCGGGGAGCTGTTTTTT. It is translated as CATSRDLTGGDTGELFF.

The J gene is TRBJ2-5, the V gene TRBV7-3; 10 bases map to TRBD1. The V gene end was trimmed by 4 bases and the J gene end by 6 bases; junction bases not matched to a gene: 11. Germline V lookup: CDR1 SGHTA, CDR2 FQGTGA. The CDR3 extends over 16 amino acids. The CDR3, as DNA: TGTGCCAGCAGCTCGGGACAGGGGAGGTTGGCCAAGACCCAGTACTTC. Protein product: CASSSGQGRLAKTQYF.

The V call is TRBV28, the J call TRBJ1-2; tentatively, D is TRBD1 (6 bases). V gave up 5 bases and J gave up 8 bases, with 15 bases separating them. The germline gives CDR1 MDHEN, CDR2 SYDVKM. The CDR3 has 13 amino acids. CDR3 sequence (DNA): TGTGCCAGCAGTGACCACAGGGTTGGAGGCTACACCTTC. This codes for CASSDHRVGGYTF.

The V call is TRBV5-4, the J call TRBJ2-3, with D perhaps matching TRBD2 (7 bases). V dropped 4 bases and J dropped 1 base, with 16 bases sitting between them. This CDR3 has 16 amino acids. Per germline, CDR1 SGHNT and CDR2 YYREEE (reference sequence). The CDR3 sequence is CASSLKGGPGTDTQYF. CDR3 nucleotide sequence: TGTGCCAGCAGCCTTAAGGGGGGGCCAGGCACAGATACGCAGTATTTT.

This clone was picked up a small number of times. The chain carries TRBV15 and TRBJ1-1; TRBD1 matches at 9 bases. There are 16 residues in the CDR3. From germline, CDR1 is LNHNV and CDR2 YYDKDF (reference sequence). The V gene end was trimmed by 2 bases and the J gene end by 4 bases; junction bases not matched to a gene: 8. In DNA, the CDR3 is TGTGCCACCAGCAGACGTACAGGGGGCGCGGGCACTGAAGCTTTCTTT. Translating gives CATSRRTGGAGTEAFF.

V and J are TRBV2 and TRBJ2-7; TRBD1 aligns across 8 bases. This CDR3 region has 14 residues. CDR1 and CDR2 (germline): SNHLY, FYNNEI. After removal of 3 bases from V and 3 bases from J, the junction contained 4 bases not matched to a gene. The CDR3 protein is CASSEGTGHYEQYF. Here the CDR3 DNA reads TGTGCCAGCAGTGAGGGGACAGGCCACTACGAGCAGTACTTC.

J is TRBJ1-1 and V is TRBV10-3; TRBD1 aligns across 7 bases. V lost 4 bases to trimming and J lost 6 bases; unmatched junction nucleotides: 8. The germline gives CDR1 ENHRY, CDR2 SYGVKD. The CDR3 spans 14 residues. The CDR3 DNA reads TGTGCCATCAGTGCTACAGGGGCGCGGCCTGAAGCTTTCTTT. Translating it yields CAISATGARPEAFF.

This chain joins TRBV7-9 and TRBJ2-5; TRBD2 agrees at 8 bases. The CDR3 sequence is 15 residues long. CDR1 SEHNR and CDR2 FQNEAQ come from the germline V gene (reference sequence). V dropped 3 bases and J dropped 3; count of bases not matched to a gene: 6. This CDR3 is CASSFRGGEEETQYF. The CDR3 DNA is TGTGCCAGCAGCTTCCGGGGGGGCGAGGAAGAGACCCAGTACTTC. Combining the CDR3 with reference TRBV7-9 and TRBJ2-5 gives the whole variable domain DTGVSQNPRHKITKRGQNVTFRCDPISEHNRLYWYRQTLGQGPEFLTYFQNEAQLEKSRLLSDRFSAERPKGSFSTLEIQRTEQGDSAMYLCASSFRGGEEETQYFGPGTRLLVL.

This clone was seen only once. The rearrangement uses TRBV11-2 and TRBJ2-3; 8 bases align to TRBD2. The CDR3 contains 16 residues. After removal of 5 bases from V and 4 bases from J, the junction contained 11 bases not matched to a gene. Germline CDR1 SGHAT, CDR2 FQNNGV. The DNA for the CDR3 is TGTGCCAGCAGCGCATATCTTAGCGGGGTGGCAGATACGCAGTATTTT. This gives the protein CASSAYLSGVADTQYF.

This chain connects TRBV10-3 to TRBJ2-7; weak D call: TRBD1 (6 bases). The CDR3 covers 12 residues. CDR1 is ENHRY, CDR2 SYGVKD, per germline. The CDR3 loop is CASNAGAHEQYF. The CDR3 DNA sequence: TGTGCATCCAACGCAGGGGCCCACGAGCAGTACTTC.